The 6 T cell receptor beta chains given below trace back to one sample, sequenced in a study of OX40 agonist ivuxolimab in advanced cancers. Some clones are missing from TCRdb's copy, which holds only in-frame ones; the method was immunoSEQ multiplex PCR. The table shows tens of thousands of clones, with 92% occurring only once. The material sequenced was CD4+ or CD8+ T cells sorted from blood, taken in a trial of the OX40 agonist ivuxolimab. Receptors were obtained from an adult with an advanced solid tumor such as melanoma, head and neck, liver or kidney cancer.

This sequence joins TRBV19 and TRBJ2-1, with D possibly matching TRBD2 (6 bases). Germline V gene data show CDR1 as LNHDA and CDR2 as SQIVND (reference sequence). The CDR3 contains 17 residues. V shed 7 bases and J shed 0 bases, with 19 bases lying between them. In DNA form, the CDR3 reads TGTGCCAGTACCGCTGGCGGGGCTCTGGGCTCCTACAATGAGCAGTTCTTC. This sequence encodes CASTAGGALGSYNEQFF.

The V call is TRBV19, the J call TRBJ2-2; perhaps TRBD1 as D (5 bases). V was cut by 5 bases and J by 4 bases, with 14 bases left in between. The CDR3 sequence is 15 residues long. Germline V gene data show CDR1 as LNHDA and CDR2 as SQIVND (reference sequence). CDR3 protein: CASSVDRRATGELFF. The CDR3 region has the DNA TGTGCCAGTAGTGTTGACAGACGGGCCACCGGGGAGCTGTTTTTT.

This clone was picked up a small number of times. The junction departs from the called germline gene at one end, perhaps through a read error. Other DNA sequences in the sample encode the same CDR3. The chain couples TRBV7-2 to TRBJ1-2, with 7 bases fitting TRBD1. CDR1 is SGHTA and CDR2 is FQGNSA in the germline V gene. The length of the CDR3 is 13 residues. The CDR3 sequence: CLGQFRLNSGYTF. The CDR3 bases are TGCTTGGGACAGTTCCGCCTTAACTCGGGCTACACCTTC.

The chain has TRBV6-5 and TRBJ1-5; 7 bases fit TRBD1. The CDR3 length is 15 residues. CDR1 is MNHEY, CDR2 SVGAGI, per germline. After removal of 2 bases from V and 6 bases from J, the junction contained 7 bases not matched to a gene. CDR3: CASSYAPGGGQPQHF. In DNA, the CDR3 is TGTGCCAGCAGTTACGCGCCAGGGGGTGGTCAGCCCCAGCATTTT.

A word on this clone: Other DNA sequences in the sample encode the same CDR3. The chain employs TRBV7-6 and TRBJ2-7; D possibly corresponds to TRBD2 (5 bases). The germline CDR1 and CDR2 sequences are SGHVS and FNYEAQ. The germline V and J ends were trimmed by 5 bases and 1 base, with 6 bases remaining between them. The CDR3 is made up of 12 amino acids. This CDR3 reads CASSPGSYEQYF. CDR3 coding DNA: TGTGCCAGCAGCCCGGGATCCTACGAGCAGTACTTC.

This CDR3 reads CASSLGQGVSFYNSPLHF. Here the CDR3 DNA reads TGTGCCAGCAGCTTGGGACAGGGGGTGAGCTTCTATAATTCACCCCTCCACTTT. This chain joins TRBV5-5 and TRBJ1-6; TRBD1 matches 9 bases. This CDR3 is built from 18 residues. With V trimmed by 0 bases and J by 3 bases, 7 bases remained unmatched. The V gene's germline CDR1 is SGHKS and CDR2 YYEKEE (reference sequence).